In this sample, the clone carrying this T cell receptor beta chain turned up a few times. The antigen remains undetermined. Losses at the gene ends were 6 bases for V and 5 bases for J; bases not matched to a gene: 19. The CDR3 covers 18 residues. The germline CDR1 and CDR2 sequences are KGHSH and LQKENI. Assay: immunoSEQ multiplex PCR; the TCRdb copy retains only in-frame clones and omits some. The table includes tens of thousands of clones, about 83% detected once. The sample originates from a study of T cell responses to AZD1222 COVID-19 vaccine. Study-level findings and limits: Repertoire sampling happened only post peak T cell response.

The sequences come from peripheral blood, collected 28 days after the second AZD1222 dose. The chain combines TRBV18 with TRBJ2-5; TRBD1 aligns across 9 bases. This clonotype originated in an adult who received the AZD1222 COVID-19 vaccine. CDR3 protein: CASSFIGQGPHQPETQYF. In DNA form, the CDR3 reads TGTGCCAGCTCTTTCATAGGACAGGGGCCCCATCAGCCGGAGACCCAGTACTTC.